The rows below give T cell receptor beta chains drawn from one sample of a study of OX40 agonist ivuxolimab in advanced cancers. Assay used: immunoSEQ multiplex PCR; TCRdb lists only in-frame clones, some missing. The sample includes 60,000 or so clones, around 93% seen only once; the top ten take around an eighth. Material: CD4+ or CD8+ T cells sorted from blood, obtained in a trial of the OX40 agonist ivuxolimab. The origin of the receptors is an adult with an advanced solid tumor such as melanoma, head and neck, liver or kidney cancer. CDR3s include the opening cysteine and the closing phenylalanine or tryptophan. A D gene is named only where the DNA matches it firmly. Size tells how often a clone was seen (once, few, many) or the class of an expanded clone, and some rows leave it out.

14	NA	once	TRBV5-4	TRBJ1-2	TGTGCCAGCAGCTTGGTGGCTGCCTTTTATGGCTACACCTTC	CASSLVAAFYGYTF
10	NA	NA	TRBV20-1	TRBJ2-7	TGCAATGGACGGAACTACGAGCAGTACTTC	CNGRNYEQYF
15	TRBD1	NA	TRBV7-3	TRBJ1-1	TGTGCCAGCAGCCGTGGGCCAGGGGGGTACACTGAAGCTTTCTTT	CASSRGPGGYTEAFF
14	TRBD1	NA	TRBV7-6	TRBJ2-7	TGTGCCAGCAGCTCCGGGACAGGTCTCTACGAGCAGTACTTC	CASSSGTGLYEQYF
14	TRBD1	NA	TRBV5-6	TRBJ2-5	TGTGCCAGCAGCCCGGGACAGACCCAAGAGACCCAGTACTTC	CASSPGQTQETQYF
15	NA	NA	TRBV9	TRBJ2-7	TGTGCCAGCAGCCCCGCGGGGGCTTCATCCTACGAGCAGTACTTC	CASSPAGASSYEQYF
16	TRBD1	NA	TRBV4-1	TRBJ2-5	TGCGCCAGCAGCCAAGTCCCCAGGGGGCAGGGAGAGACCCAGTACTTC	CASSQVPRGQGETQYF
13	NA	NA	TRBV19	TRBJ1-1	TGTGCCAGTAGTATATGGGGTGACACTGAAGCTTTCTTT	CASSIWGDTEAFF
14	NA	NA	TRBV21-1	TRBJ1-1	TGTGCCAGCAGCGTCCCGGGACAGGGCACTGAAGCTTTCTTT	CASSVPGQGTEAFF
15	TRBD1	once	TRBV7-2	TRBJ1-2	TGTGCCAGCAGCTCTCCGGGACAGGGGTACTATGGCTACACCTTC	CASSSPGQGYYGYTF
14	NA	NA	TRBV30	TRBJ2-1	TGTGCCTGGACGGGACTCCCTAAGAACAATGAGCAGTTCTTC	CAWTGLPKNNEQFF
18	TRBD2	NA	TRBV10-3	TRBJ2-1	TGTGCCATCAGCGACTCACTAGCGGGAGTAGGAGGGGAGCATGAGCAGTTCTTC	CAISDSLAGVGGEHEQFF
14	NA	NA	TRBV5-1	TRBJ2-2	TGCGCCAGCGGGGGGACAGCGAGCACCGGGGAGCTGTTTTTT	CASGGTASTGELFF
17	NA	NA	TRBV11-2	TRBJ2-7	TGTGCCAGCAGCTTAATTTTTTCGACAGGACCCCTCTACGAGCAGTACTTC	CASSLIFSTGPLYEQYF
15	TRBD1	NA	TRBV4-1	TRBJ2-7	TGCGCCAGCAGCAAAAACCGGGACAGGGGGGACGAGCAGTACTTC	CASSKNRDRGDEQYF
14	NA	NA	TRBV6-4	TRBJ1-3	TGTGCCAGCAGTGAGCCGGACGCCGGAAACACCATATATTTT	CASSEPDAGNTIYF
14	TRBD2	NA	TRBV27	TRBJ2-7	TGTGCCAGCAGTTTTAGCGGGGGACCCTACGAGCAGTACTTC	CASSFSGGPYEQYF
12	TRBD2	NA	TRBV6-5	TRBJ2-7	TGTGCCACCCTAGCGGGGGGCTACGAGCAGTACTTC	CATLAGGYEQYF
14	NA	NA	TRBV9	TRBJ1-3	TGTGCCAGCAGCGTAGGCAGCTCTGGAAACACCATATATTTT	CASSVGSSGNTIYF
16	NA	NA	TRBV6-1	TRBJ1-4	TGTGCCAGCAGTGAAGCTGGATCAGGGCCTAATGAAAAACTGTTTTTT	CASSEAGSGPNEKLFF
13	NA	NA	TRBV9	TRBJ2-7	TGTGCCAGCAGCGGGACGAATTCCTACGAGCAGTACTTC	CASSGTNSYEQYF
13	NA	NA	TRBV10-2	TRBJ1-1	TGCGCCAGCAGTGATCGGGGGAACACTGAAGCTTTCTTT	CASSDRGNTEAFF